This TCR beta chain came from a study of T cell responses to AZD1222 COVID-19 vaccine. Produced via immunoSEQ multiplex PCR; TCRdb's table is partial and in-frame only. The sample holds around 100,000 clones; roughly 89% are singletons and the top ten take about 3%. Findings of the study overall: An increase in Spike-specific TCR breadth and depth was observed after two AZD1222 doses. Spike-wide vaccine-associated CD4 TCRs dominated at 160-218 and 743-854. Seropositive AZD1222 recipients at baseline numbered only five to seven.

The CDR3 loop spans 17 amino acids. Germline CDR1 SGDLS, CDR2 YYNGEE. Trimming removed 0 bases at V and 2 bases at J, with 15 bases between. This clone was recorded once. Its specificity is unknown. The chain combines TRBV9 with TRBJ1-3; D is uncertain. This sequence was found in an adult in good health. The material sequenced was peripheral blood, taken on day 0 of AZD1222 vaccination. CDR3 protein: CASSVAEGLFAGNTIYF. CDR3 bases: TGTGCCAGCAGCGTAGCTGAAGGGTTGTTCGCTGGAAACACCATATATTTT.